This TCR beta chain emerged from a study of CD8+ T cells in alopecia areata. Study-level results: Especially in alopecia totalis/universalis, lesional scalp showed greater clonality than normal scalp did. Tofacitinib significantly lowered scalp clonality and expanded CD8+ clones among the top 100. Many expanded lesional clones remained in scalp and blood on tofacitinib. Sequencing of scalp tissue also captures the resident alphabeta T cells of normal skin.

As to treatment: oral pan-JAK inhibitor, 5-10 mg twice daily. In each case, RNA was isolated and then reverse transcribed into cDNA as the sequencing template. The data were produced by immunoSEQ multiplex PCR, yet TCRdb's version contains in-frame clones alone and is incomplete. Here the sample spans over 95,000 clones, approximately 55% being singletons. In the case of this clone: Its antigen remains unidentified.

Sequenced here: CD4+ T cells sorted from blood, sampled at week 24, from a patient treated with tofacitinib. The clonotype originates from a human donor with alopecia areata.

The CDR3 sequence is CAWSVFRAYGYTF. CDR3 coding DNA: TGTGCCTGGAGTGTCTTCAGGGCCTATGGCTACACCTTC. This rearrangement joins TRBV30 to TRBJ1-2; possible D gene TRBD1, 5 bases. The CDR3 runs 13 residues. In germline, CDR1 is GTSNPN, CDR2 SVGIG (reference sequence). Trimming pared 0 bases from V and 4 bases from J, leaving 9 bases between.